These 9 T cell receptor beta chains share one sample of origin, sequenced in a study of spatial heterogeneity in lung cancer. Findings of the study overall: Within tumors, counts of expanded alpha and beta TCRs tracked tumor mutation counts.

No antigen has been identified for these receptors. Time point described: sample taken at primary tumor resection. TCRdb reanalysed the 5' RACE reads using MiXCR and keeps one entry per CDR3 protein. This table holds under 6,000 distinct CDR3 sequences, about 5.8% found once. The sequenced sample was lung tumor tissue, obtained at surgery. Source of these receptors: a female donor with early-stage non-small cell lung cancer.

This clonotype was seen many times. Because the library targeted alpha chains, this beta chain is an off-target read whose size means little. This chain joins TRBV19 and TRBJ1-4, with unresolved D. There are 14 residues in the CDR3. V was shortened by 9 bases and J by 7 bases, with 18 bases between the two germline ends. Per germline, CDR1 LNHDA and CDR2 SQIVND (reference sequence). CDR3 coding DNA: TGTGCCAGCACCCGACGGTCGGAGGGTGAAAAACTGTTTTTT. Protein product: CASTRRSEGEKLFF.

This clonotype was found many times. The size of this beta chain means little, since it is a stray read in a library made for alpha chains. The V gene is TRBV5-1, the J gene TRBJ1-1; D gene ambiguous. CDR1 SGHRS and CDR2 YFSETQ come from the germline V gene. This CDR3 region has 14 residues. Trimming took 0 bases from V and 1 from J, leaving 7 bases between them. In DNA, the CDR3 is TGCGCCAGCAGCTTGGGTCCAGAGAACACTGAAGCTTTCTTT. Protein product: CASSLGPENTEAFF.

This clonotype was picked up many times. The size of this beta chain means little, since it is a stray read in a library made for alpha chains. V gene TRBV5-6 combines with J gene TRBJ2-7, with TRBD1 matching 8 bases. The CDR3 covers 15 residues. The germline V gene has CDR1 SGHDT and CDR2 YYEEEE. Losses at the gene ends were 4 bases for V and 2 bases for J; bases not matched to a gene: 8. CDR3 sequence (DNA): TGTGCCAGCAGCCCTGGGACAGGATTCACCTACGAGCAGTACTTC. Translation: CASSPGTGFTYEQYF.

This clonotype was recorded at least ten times. Little can be read into the size of this beta chain, an off-target read in a library designed for alpha chains. This chain links TRBV27 with TRBJ2-3; no reliable D call. V was shortened by 4 bases and J by 0 bases, with 8 bases between the two germline ends. Germline V CDR1 and CDR2: MNHEY, SMNVEV (reference sequence). This CDR3 is 14 amino acids long. This CDR3 reads CASSSGFSTDTQYF. DNA for the CDR3: TGTGCCAGCAGTTCGGGCTTTAGCACAGATACGCAGTATTTT.

In this sample, this clonotype is medium-sized (0.01 to 0.1%). As an off-target read in a library built for alpha chains, this beta chain has a frequency of little significance. The chain recombines TRBV7-3 with TRBJ2-3, with 7 bases fitting TRBD2. The germline CDR1 and CDR2 sequences are SGHTA and FQGTGA. This CDR3 is built from 13 residues. With V trimmed by 3 bases and J by 6 bases, 3 bases remained unmatched. The CDR3 reads CASSFSGGDTQYF. CDR3 in DNA: TGTGCCAGCAGCTTTTCGGGGGGTGATACGCAGTATTTT.

This clonotype is medium-sized in the sample. Within a library made for alpha chains, this beta chain is off target, and its count is uninformative. The chain joins TRBV11-2 to TRBJ2-3, with D perhaps being TRBD1 or TRBD2 (5 bases each). The V end lost 0 bases, the J end lost 13 bases, and 14 bases lay between the germline ends. Per the germline V gene, CDR1 is SGHAT and CDR2 is FQNNGV. This CDR3 comprises 13 residues. CDR3 loop: CASSLDLEGREYF. The CDR3 bases are TGTGCCAGCAGCTTAGATCTCGAGGGCAGGGAGTATTTT.

This clonotype came up many times. This beta chain turned up in a library designed for alpha chains; as an off-target read, its abundance says little. DNA for the CDR3: TGTGCCAGCAGCGCTATGAGGACTGAAGCTTTCTTT. It translates to CASSAMRTEAFF. The gene calls are TRBV13 and TRBJ1-1, with D unresolved. CDR1 is PRHDT, CDR2 FYEKMQ, per germline (reference sequence). The CDR3 loop spans 12 amino acids. V shed 5 bases and J shed 5 bases, with 9 bases lying between them.

This clonotype was picked up many times. As an off-target read in a library built for alpha chains, this beta chain has a frequency of little significance. V usage is TRBV27 and J usage is TRBJ1-6; TRBD1 might be the D (6 bases). Germline CDR1 is MNHEY and CDR2 is SMNVEV (reference sequence). The CDR3 is made up of 12 amino acids. The ends were cut back, 5 bases at V and 11 bases at J, with 10 bases in the middle. This chain's CDR3 is CASSTTGTPLHF. In DNA, the CDR3 is TGTGCCAGCAGTACAACAGGGACACCCCTCCACTTT.

There are a few counts of this clonotype. This beta chain was picked up by a library intended for alpha chains and is off target, so its count carries little meaning. The chain links TRBV7-8 to TRBJ2-6; no clear D. This CDR3 has 14 amino acids. V was shortened by 8 bases and J by 0 bases, with 8 bases between the two germline ends. CDR1 and CDR2 (germline): SGHVS, FQNEAQ. Here the CDR3 reads CASGLASGANVLTF. CDR3 DNA: TGTGCCAGCGGGCTCGCCTCTGGGGCCAACGTCCTGACTTTC.